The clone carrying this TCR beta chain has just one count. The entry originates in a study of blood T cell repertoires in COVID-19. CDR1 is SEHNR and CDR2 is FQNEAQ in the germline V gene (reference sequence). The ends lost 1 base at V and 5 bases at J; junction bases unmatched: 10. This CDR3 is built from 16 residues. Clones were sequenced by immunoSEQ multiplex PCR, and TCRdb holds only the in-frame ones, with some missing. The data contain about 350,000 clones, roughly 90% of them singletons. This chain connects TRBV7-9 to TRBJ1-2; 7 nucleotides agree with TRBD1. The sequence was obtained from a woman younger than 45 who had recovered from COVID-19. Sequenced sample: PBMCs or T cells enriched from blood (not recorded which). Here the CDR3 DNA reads TGTGCCAGCAGCTTAGTCGGATCGGGACAGACTTATGGCTACACCTTC. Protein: CASSLVGSGQTYGYTF.